The clone carrying this T cell receptor beta chain occurred once. Its antigen remains unidentified. The record originates from a study of cytomegalovirus exposure and HLA in healthy donors. Study summary: The Caucasian-associated ancestry cluster contained about 80% of the roughly 400 genotyped donors. General study results and limits: Earlier findings revealed that most TCR beta V segments proved productive either about 90% or about 30% of the time. In presence/absence analyses, roughly uniform sequencing depth across donors was assumed.

A multiplex PCR was run with 60 Vbeta primers and 13 Jbeta primers. Only in-frame clones appear in the TCRdb table, and some are missing; sequencing was by immunoSEQ multiplex PCR. The data hold about 120,000 clones, with roughly 80% observed a single time. Trimming left V 1 base short and J 0 bases short, with 7 bases between. Germline assignment: CDR1 LNHNV and CDR2 YYDKDF (reference sequence). The CDR3 consists of 16 residues. This receptor was obtained from a woman in her twenties or thirties in good health and CMV-seropositive. The chain links TRBV15 to TRBJ2-6, with a weak D call TRBD1 (6 bases). Sequenced input: PBMCs. CDR3 loop: CATSRVRGSGANVLTF. Here the CDR3 DNA reads TGTGCCACCAGCAGAGTCAGGGGCTCTGGGGCCAACGTCCTGACTTTC.